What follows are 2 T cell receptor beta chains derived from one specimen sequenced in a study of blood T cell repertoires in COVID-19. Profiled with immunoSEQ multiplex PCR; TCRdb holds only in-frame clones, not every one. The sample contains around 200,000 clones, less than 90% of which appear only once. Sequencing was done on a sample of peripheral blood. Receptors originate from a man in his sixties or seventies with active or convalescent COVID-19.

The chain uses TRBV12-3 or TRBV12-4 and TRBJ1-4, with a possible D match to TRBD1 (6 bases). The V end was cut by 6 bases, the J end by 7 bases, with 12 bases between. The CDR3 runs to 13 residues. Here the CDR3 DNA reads TGTGCCAGCAGAAAGGACAGTAGTGAAAAACTGTTTTTT. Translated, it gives CASRKDSSEKLFF.

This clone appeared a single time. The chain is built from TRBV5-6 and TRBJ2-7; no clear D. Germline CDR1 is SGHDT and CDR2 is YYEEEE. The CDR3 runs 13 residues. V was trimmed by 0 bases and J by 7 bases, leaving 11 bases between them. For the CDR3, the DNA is TGTGCCAGCAGCTTGGTGACACCATGGGAGCAGTACTTC. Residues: CASSLVTPWEQYF.